This T cell receptor beta chain was identified in a study of shared clonotypes between healthy human individuals. Study-level results: An expected dependence of interdonor clonotype sharing on sequencing depth was noted.

Clones were read by immunoSEQ multiplex PCR, and TCRdb kept only the in-frame ones, dropping some. The sample yields millions of clones, more than 90% seen once. This clone was counted once. Its antigen is unidentified. The length of the CDR3 is 13 residues. V was clipped by 3 bases and J by 1 base, with 9 bases between them. CDR1 and CDR2 (germline): GTSNPN, SVGIG (reference sequence). The receptor was derived from a young man in good health. Sequenced sample: naive CD4+ T cells sorted from blood. Subset indicated: CD45RA+ positively selected. V gene TRBV30 combines with J gene TRBJ2-5; D perhaps matches TRBD2 (6 bases). CDR3 in DNA: TGTGCCTGGAGCAACGGGGGCCAAGAGACCCAGTACTTC. Its protein is CAWSNGGQETQYF.